Following are 13 T cell receptor beta chains from one sample sequenced in a study of OX40 agonist ivuxolimab in advanced cancers. Profiling relied on immunoSEQ multiplex PCR, and the TCRdb table lists in-frame clones only, not all of them. Here the sample spans some 110,000 clones, 80% to 95% being singletons. The sequencing here drew on CD4+ or CD8+ T cells sorted from blood, taken in a trial of the OX40 agonist ivuxolimab. These receptor sequences come from an adult with an advanced solid tumor such as melanoma, head and neck, liver or kidney cancer.

This chain uses TRBV5-4 with TRBJ1-4; 7 bases agree with TRBD1. Unmatched junction bases numbered 10, after V lost 0 bases and J lost 8 bases. Germline CDR1 reads SGHNT; CDR2 reads YYREEE (reference sequence). CDR3 length: 16 amino acids. The CDR3 sequence is CASSLGGTVDSEKLFF. In nucleotides, the CDR3 is TGTGCCAGCAGCTTGGGGGGGACAGTTGATTCCGAAAAACTGTTTTTT.

The CDR3, as DNA: TGTGCCAGCTCACCAGGGGGGATGAACACTGAAGCTTTCTTT. It codes for CASSPGGMNTEAFF. This sequence joins TRBV18 and TRBJ1-1; D possibly corresponds to TRBD1 (5 bases). CDR3 length: 14 amino acids. Germline V gives CDR1 KGHSH, CDR2 LQKENI. The V and J ends lost 2 bases and 0 bases respectively, with 7 bases between them.

This clone was seen only once. The rearrangement uses TRBV7-9 and TRBJ2-5; D is unclear. Trimming cost V 1 base and J 3 bases, with 9 bases left between them. The CDR3 is 14 amino acids. In germline, CDR1 is SEHNR, CDR2 FQNEAQ (reference sequence). CDR3 nucleotide sequence: TGTGCCAGCAGCTTAGGCTCCGGAGAAGAGACCCAGTACTTC. This codes for CASSLGSGEETQYF.

V is TRBV7-9 and J is TRBJ2-7; possibly TRBD1 for D (6 bases). Germline V CDR1 and CDR2: SEHNR, FQNEAQ (reference sequence). This CDR3 is 13 amino acids long. V shed 4 bases and J shed 5 bases, with 12 bases lying between them. The CDR3 coding sequence is TGTGCCAGCAGCTCGATTCGGACAGACGAGCAGTACTTC. Translating gives CASSSIRTDEQYF.

The rearrangement links TRBV6-5 to TRBJ1-1, with D hard to call. Trimming left V 5 bases short and J 4 bases short, with 8 bases between. The germline V gene has CDR1 MNHEY and CDR2 SVGAGI. The CDR3 totals 12 residues. This CDR3 reads CASSRGGTEAFF. DNA of the CDR3: TGTGCCAGCAGTCGGGGAGGCACTGAAGCTTTCTTT.

CDR3 coding DNA: TGTGCCAGTAGTCTGGGACAGCTCGAGACCCAGTACTTC. Translation: CASSLGQLETQYF. This chain joins TRBV19 and TRBJ2-5; 7 bases map to TRBD1. The length of the CDR3 is 13 residues. Germline loops: CDR1 LNHDA, CDR2 SQIVND (reference sequence). V was clipped by 5 bases and J by 5 bases; unmatched bases: 5.

The chain combines TRBV2 with TRBJ2-2, with D possibly being TRBD1 (6 bases). Trimming took 3 bases from V and 4 from J, leaving 9 bases between them. CDR1 SNHLY and CDR2 FYNNEI come from the germline V gene. The CDR3 consists of 14 residues. CDR3 amino acids: CASSETGLTGELFF. The CDR3 bases are TGTGCCAGCAGTGAGACAGGCCTCACCGGGGAGCTGTTTTTT. The whole variable domain, filled in from reference TRBV2 and TRBJ2-2, reads EPEVTQTPSHQVTQMGQEVILRCVPISNHLYFYWYRQILGQKVEFLVSFYNNEISEKSEIFDDQFSVERPDGSNFTLKIRSTKLEDSAMYFCASSETGLTGELFFGEGSRLTVL.

The chain is built from TRBV5-1 and TRBJ1-2; D is uncertain. Looked up from germline, CDR1 is SGHRS and CDR2 is YFSETQ. The CDR3 length is 13 residues. V lost 1 base to trimming and J lost 0 bases, with 4 bases between them. CDR3 sequence reads: CASSLTANYGYTF. CDR3 DNA: TGCGCCAGCAGCTTGACAGCTAACTATGGCTACACCTTC.

The V and J genes are TRBV28 and TRBJ2-5; the D gene is possibly TRBD1 (5 bases). This CDR3 is 14 amino acids long. The germline gives CDR1 MDHEN, CDR2 SYDVKM. Trimming shortened V by 6 bases and J by 1 base, and 12 bases separated the two germline ends. CDR3 nucleotide sequence: TGTGCCAGCAGAAGGACATCCGCCCAAGAGACCCAGTACTTC. It yields the protein CASRRTSAQETQYF.

V is TRBV19 and J is TRBJ1-2; TRBD1 aligns across 7 bases. Germline values: CDR1 LNHDA, CDR2 SQIVND (reference sequence). CDR3 length: 13 residues. V lost 6 bases, J lost 6 bases, and 7 bases stayed unmatched. CDR3 in amino acids: CASRGGGRHGYTF. CDR3 coding DNA: TGTGCCAGTAGAGGAGGGGGCCGTCATGGCTACACCTTC.

The chain uses TRBV5-6 and TRBJ1-2; D may be TRBD1 (5 bases). V was trimmed by 0 bases and J by 0 bases, leaving 9 bases between them. Germline lookup yields CDR1 SGHDT and CDR2 YYEEEE. The CDR3 is 15 amino acids. CDR3 nucleotides: TGTGCCAGCAGCTTGGATAGGGGAGCTAACTATGGCTACACCTTC. Residues: CASSLDRGANYGYTF.

J is TRBJ1-4 and V is TRBV27, with 7 bases that match TRBD1. This CDR3 is built from 15 residues. Germline V gene sequence: CDR1 MNHEY, CDR2 SMNVEV (reference sequence). With V trimmed by 6 bases and J by 5 bases, 9 bases remained unmatched. The CDR3 here is CASRKGTAKNEKLFF. DNA for the CDR3: TGTGCCAGCAGGAAGGGGACAGCGAAGAATGAAAAACTGTTTTTT. Supplemented by reference TRBV27 and TRBJ1-4, the full variable domain reads EAQVTQNPRYLITVTGKKLTVTCSQNMNHEYMSWYRQDPGLGLRQIYYSMNVEVTDKGDVPEGYKVSRKEKRNFPLILESPSPNQTSLYFCASRKGTAKNEKLFFGSGTQLSVL.

The CDR3 coding sequence is TGTGCCAGCGGCCGGGACAGGGAAGAGACCCAGTACTTC. It translates to CASGRDREETQYF. V is TRBV11-2 and J is TRBJ2-5; the match to TRBD1 covers 9 bases. Unmatched junction bases numbered 4, after V lost 8 bases and J lost 3 bases. The CDR3 spans 13 residues. Germline values: CDR1 SGHAT, CDR2 FQNNGV.